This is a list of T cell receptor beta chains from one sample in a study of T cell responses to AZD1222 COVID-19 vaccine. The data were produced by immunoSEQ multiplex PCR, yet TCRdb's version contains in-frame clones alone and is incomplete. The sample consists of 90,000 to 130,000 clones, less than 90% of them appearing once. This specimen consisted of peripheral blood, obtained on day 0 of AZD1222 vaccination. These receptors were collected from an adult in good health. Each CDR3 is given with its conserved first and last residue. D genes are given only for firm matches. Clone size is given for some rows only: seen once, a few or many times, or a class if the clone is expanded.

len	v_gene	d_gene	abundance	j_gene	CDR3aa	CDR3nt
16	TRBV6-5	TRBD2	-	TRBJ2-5	CASSYARSGGQKTQYF	TGTGCCAGCAGTTACGCCCGGAGCGGGGGGCAGAAGACCCAGTACTTC
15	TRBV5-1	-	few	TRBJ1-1	CASAAFRAPNTEAFF	TGCGCCAGCGCTGCTTTCAGGGCGCCGAACACTGAAGCTTTCTTT
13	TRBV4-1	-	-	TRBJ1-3	CASSQARDDTIYF	TGCGCCAGCAGCCAAGCCAGGGACGACACCATATATTTT
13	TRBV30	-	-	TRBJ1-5	CACQSYSNQPQHF	TGTGCCTGTCAGAGTTATAGCAATCAGCCCCAGCATTTT
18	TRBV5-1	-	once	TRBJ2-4	CASSLAGANTLAKNIQYF	TGCGCCAGCAGCTTGGCTGGGGCAAATACCCTAGCCAAAAACATTCAGTACTTC
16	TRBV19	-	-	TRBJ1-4	CASSMRRSPTNEKLFF	TGTGCCAGTAGTATGCGGCGGAGTCCAACTAATGAAAAACTGTTTTTT
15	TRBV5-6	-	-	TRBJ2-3	CASSSGTRDTDTQYF	TGTGCCAGCAGTTCAGGGACACGAGACACAGATACGCAGTATTTT
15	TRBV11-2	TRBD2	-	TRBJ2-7	CASSLRTSGAYEQYF	TGTGCCAGCAGCTTACGGACTAGCGGGGCCTACGAGCAGTACTTC
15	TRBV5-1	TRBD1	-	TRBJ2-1	CASSSGQVSYNEQFF	TGCGCCAGCAGCTCTGGACAGGTCTCCTACAATGAGCAGTTCTTC
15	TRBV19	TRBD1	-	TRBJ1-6	CASSTGTGNNSPLHF	TGTGCCAGTAGTACCGGGACAGGAAATAATTCACCCCTCCACTTT
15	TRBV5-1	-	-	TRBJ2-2	CASSKGHGSTGELFF	TGCGCCAGCAGTAAGGGTCACGGTAGCACCGGGGAGCTGTTTTTT
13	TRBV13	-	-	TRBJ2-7	CASSTRRSYEQYF	TGTGCCAGCAGCACCAGACGGTCCTACGAGCAGTACTTC
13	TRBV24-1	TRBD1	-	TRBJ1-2	CATSERTGVGYTF	TGTGCCACCAGTGAACGGACAGGGGTCGGCTACACCTTC
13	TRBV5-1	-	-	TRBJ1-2	CASRLDESYGYTF	TGCGCCAGCAGATTGGACGAGTCCTATGGCTACACCTTC
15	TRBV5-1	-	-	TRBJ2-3	CASSLWDSSTDTQYF	TGCGCCAGCAGCTTGTGGGACTCTAGCACAGATACGCAGTATTTT
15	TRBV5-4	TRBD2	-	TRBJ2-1	CASSFGSGGAGEQFF	TGTGCCAGCAGCTTTGGGAGCGGGGGGGCCGGAGAGCAGTTCTTC
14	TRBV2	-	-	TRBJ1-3	CASNRRSSGNTIYF	TGTGCCAGCAACCGACGGAGCTCTGGAAACACCATATATTTT
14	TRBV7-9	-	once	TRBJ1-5	CASSHWGANQPQHF	TGTGCCAGCAGCCACTGGGGGGCCAATCAGCCCCAGCATTTT
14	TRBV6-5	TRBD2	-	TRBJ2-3	CASSSGGGAHTQYF	TGTGCCAGCAGTTCTGGGGGGGGTGCACATACGCAGTATTTT
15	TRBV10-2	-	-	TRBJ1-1	CASSESVRMNTEAFF	TGCGCCAGCAGTGAGTCAGTCAGGATGAACACTGAAGCTTTCTTT
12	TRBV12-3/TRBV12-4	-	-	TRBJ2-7	CASRRASYEQYF	TGTGCCAGTAGAAGGGCCTCCTACGAGCAGTACTTC
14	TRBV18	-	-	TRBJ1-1	CASSPQRTNTEAFF	TGTGCCAGCTCACCACAACGGACGAACACTGAAGCTTTCTTT
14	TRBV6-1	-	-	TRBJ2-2	CASSEHRVAGELFF	TGTGCCAGCAGTGAACACAGGGTCGCCGGGGAGCTGTTTTTT
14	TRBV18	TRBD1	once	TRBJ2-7	CASSTGTDRYEQYF	TGTGCCAGCTCAACCGGGACAGATCGCTACGAGCAGTACTTC
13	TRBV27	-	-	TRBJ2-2	CASRTVNTGELFF	TGTGCCAGCAGGACGGTGAACACCGGGGAGCTGTTTTTT
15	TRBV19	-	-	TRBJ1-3	CASRERALSGNTIYF	TGTGCCAGTAGGGAGAGGGCCCTCTCTGGAAACACCATATATTTT